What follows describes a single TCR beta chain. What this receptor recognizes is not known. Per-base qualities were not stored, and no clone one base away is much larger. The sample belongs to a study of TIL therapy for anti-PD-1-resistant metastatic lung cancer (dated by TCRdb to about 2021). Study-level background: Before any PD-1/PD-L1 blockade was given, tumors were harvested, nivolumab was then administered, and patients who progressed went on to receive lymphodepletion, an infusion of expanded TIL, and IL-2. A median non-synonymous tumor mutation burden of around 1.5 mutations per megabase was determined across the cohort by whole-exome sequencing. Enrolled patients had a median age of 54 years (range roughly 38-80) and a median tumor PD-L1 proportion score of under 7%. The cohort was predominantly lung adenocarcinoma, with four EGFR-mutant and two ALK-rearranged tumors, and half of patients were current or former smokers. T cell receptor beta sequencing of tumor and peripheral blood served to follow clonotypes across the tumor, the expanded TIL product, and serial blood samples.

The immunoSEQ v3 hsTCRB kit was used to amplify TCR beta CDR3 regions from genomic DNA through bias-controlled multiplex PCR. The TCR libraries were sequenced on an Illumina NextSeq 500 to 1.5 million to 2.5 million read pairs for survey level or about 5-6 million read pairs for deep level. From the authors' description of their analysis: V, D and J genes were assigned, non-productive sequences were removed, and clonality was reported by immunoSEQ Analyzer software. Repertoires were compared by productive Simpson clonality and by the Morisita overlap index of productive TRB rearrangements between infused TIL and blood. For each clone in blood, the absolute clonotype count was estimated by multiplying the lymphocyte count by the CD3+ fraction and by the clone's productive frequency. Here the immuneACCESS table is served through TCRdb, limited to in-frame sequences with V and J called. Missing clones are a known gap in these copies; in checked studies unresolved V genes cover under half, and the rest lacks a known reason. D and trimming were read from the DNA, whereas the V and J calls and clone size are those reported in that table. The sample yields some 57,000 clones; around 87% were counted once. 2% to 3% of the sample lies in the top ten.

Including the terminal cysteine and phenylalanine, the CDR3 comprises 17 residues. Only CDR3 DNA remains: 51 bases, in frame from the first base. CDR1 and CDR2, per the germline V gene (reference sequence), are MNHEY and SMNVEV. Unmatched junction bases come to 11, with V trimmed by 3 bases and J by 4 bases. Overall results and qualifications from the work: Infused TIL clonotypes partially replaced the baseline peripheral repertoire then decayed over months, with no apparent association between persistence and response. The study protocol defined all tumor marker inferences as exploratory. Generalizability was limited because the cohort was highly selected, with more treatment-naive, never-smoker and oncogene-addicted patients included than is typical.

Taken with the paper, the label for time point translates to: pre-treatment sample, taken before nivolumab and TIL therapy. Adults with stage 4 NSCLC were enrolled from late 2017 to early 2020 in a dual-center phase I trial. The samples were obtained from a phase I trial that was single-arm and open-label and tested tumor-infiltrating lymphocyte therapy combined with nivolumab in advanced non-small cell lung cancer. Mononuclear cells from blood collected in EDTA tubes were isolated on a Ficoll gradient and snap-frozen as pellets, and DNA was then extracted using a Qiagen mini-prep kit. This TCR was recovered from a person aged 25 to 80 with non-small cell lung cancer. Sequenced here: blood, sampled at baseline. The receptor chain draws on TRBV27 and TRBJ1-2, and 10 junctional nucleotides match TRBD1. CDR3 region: CASSLTGGPSVGYGYTF. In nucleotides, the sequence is TGTGCCAGCAGTTTGACAGGGGGCCCCTCGGTAGGCTATGGCTACACCTTC.